One sample yielded the 25 T cell receptor beta chains listed below, sequenced in a study of blood T cell repertoires in COVID-19. Libraries were prepared by immunoSEQ multiplex PCR; TCRdb keeps only in-frame clonotypes and omits some of them. The sample records roughly 380,000 clones, 88% being singletons. The sequencing input was PBMCs or T cells enriched from blood (not recorded which). The receptors were gathered from a woman in her 30s who had been exposed to COVID-19.

This chain joins TRBV4-1 and TRBJ1-1, with 9 bases aligning to TRBD1. V was pared by 3 bases and J by 3 bases, with 5 bases of the junction left unmatched. Germline CDR1 is MGHRA and CDR2 is YSYEKL. The CDR3 has 15 residues. The CDR3 sequence: CASSHTDRGDTEAFF. The CDR3 coding sequence is TGCGCCAGCAGCCACACGGACAGGGGAGACACTGAAGCTTTCTTT.

The chain recombines TRBV30 with TRBJ2-7, with 8 bases fitting TRBD1. The CDR3 is 14 amino acids. The J segment lost 2 bases and the V segment lost 1 base, leaving 4 bases of the junction unmatched. Per germline, CDR1 GTSNPN and CDR2 SVGIG (reference sequence). In nucleotides, the CDR3 is TGTGCCTGGAGTGCCCGGACAGGGACCTACGAGCAGTACTTC. Its protein product is CAWSARTGTYEQYF.

The count of this clone is one. The chain is built from TRBV30 and TRBJ2-7, with D perhaps TRBD1 (6 bases). The germline V gene has CDR1 GTSNPN and CDR2 SVGIG (reference sequence). V shed 4 bases and J shed 4 bases, with 14 bases lying between them. This CDR3 region has 13 residues. CDR3 protein: CAWTGANPYEQYF. CDR3 bases: TGTGCCTGGACAGGGGCTAACCCTTACGAGCAGTACTTC.

CDR3 in amino acids: CASSFPLGGARSGYTF. In DNA form, the CDR3 reads TGTGCCAGCAGTTTCCCCCTAGGCGGGGCACGGAGTGGCTACACCTTC. This chain joins TRBV28 and TRBJ1-2; D perhaps matches TRBD1 (5 bases). Between the trimmed V and J ends, which lost 3 bases and 7 bases, there was a span of 21 bases. The V gene's germline CDR1 is MDHEN and CDR2 SYDVKM. CDR3 length: 16 residues.

This chain connects TRBV7-9 to TRBJ1-5; 10 nucleotides match TRBD1. This CDR3 is 16 amino acids long. Germline V gives CDR1 SEHNR, CDR2 FQNEAQ (reference sequence). Trimming at V came to 7 bases and at J to 6 bases, leaving 12 bases not matched to a gene. The CDR3 DNA follows: TGTGCCAGCACCTCCCGGGACAGGGGACGTAGTCAGCCCCAGCATTTT. This gives the protein CASTSRDRGRSQPQHF.

This clone has ten or more counts. The chain uses TRBV11-2 and TRBJ2-1; D is ambiguous. V was shortened by 2 bases and J by 0 bases, with 11 bases between the two germline ends. CDR3 length: 16 residues. The germline gives CDR1 SGHAT, CDR2 FQNNGV. The CDR3 protein is CASSLRGEISYNEQFF. Here the CDR3 DNA reads TGTGCCAGCAGCTTACGAGGCGAAATCTCCTACAATGAGCAGTTCTTC.

The V and J genes are TRBV6-5 and TRBJ1-1; D may be TRBD1 (5 bases). V shed 7 bases and J shed 6 bases, with 15 bases lying between them. The CDR3 is 13 amino acids. CDR1 MNHEY and CDR2 SVGAGI come from the germline V gene. CDR3 protein: CASTERGVSEAFF. CDR3 sequence (DNA): TGTGCCAGCACCGAACGGGGGGTTTCTGAAGCTTTCTTT.

In its sample, this clone was seen once. The V and J genes are TRBV6-1 and TRBJ2-3, with a tentative D call TRBD2 (7 bases). The V and J ends lost 2 bases and 0 bases respectively, with 12 bases between them. The length of the CDR3 is 16 residues. CDR1 is MNHNS and CDR2 is SASEGT in the germline V gene. As DNA, the CDR3 is TGTGCCAGCAGTGAACAACGGGGGGCTAGCACAGATACGCAGTATTTT. Translated: CASSEQRGASTDTQYF.

The chain is built from TRBV2 and TRBJ1-1, with D uncertain. The CDR3 length is 14 residues. Germline assignment: CDR1 SNHLY and CDR2 FYNNEI. The V end lost 5 bases, the J end lost 1 base, and 11 bases lay between the germline ends. In DNA form, the CDR3 reads TGTGCCAGCAGTACCCGCGGAGGGAACACTGAAGCTTTCTTT. Residues: CASSTRGGNTEAFF.

The J gene is TRBJ2-5, the V gene TRBV6-1; TRBD1 is a possible D gene (6 bases). Germline lookup yields CDR1 MNHNS and CDR2 SASEGT. The CDR3 extends over 16 amino acids. Trimming cost V 1 base and J 1 base, with 13 bases left between them. The DNA for the CDR3 is TGTGCCAGCAGTGAAGGGACAGAGGGGTTCCAAGAGACCCAGTACTTC. It is translated as CASSEGTEGFQETQYF.

The gene calls are TRBV23-1 and TRBJ1-6, with TRBD1 as a possible D gene (5 bases). TRBV23-1 is recorded as an ORF, its role being uncertain. V was clipped by 8 bases and J by 5 bases, with 13 bases between them. The CDR3 loop spans 14 amino acids. The CDR3 DNA sequence: TGCGCCAGCGTACAGGCCCTTAATAATTCACCCCTCCACTTT. Translating it yields CASVQALNNSPLHF.

In this sample, this clone turned up a few times. This chain joins TRBV7-6 and TRBJ1-2; D remains ambiguous. This CDR3 region has 15 residues. V lost 3 bases to trimming and J lost 2 bases, with 13 bases between them. CDR1 is SGHVS, CDR2 FNYEAQ, per germline. The CDR3 bases are TGTGCCAGCAGCTTCCGTCCGACGGGGAACTATGGCTACACCTTC. Its protein product is CASSFRPTGNYGYTF.

The chain carries TRBV2 and TRBJ1-6, with 9 bases matching TRBD1. V lost 2 bases to trimming and J lost 5 bases; unmatched junction nucleotides: 4. This CDR3 is built from 16 residues. Germline V CDR1 and CDR2: SNHLY, FYNNEI. CDR3 loop: CASSERDRADNSPLHF. The CDR3 DNA reads as TGTGCCAGCAGTGAAAGGGACAGGGCGGATAATTCACCCCTCCACTTT. Variable domain in full (rest from reference TRBV2 and TRBJ1-6): EPEVTQTPSHQVTQMGQEVILRCVPISNHLYFYWYRQILGQKVEFLVSFYNNEISEKSEIFDDQFSVERPDGSNFTLKIRSTKLEDSAMYFCASSERDRADNSPLHFGNGTRLTVT.

In this sample, this clone turned up once. The V and J genes are TRBV6-5 and TRBJ2-7; the D is unclear. Trimming cost V 0 bases and J 7 bases, with 16 bases left between them. Germline CDR1 MNHEY, CDR2 SVGAGI. The length of the CDR3 is 15 residues. The CDR3 DNA reads TGTGCCAGCAGTTACTCGGTCTTGACTCCGTGGGAGCAGTACTTC. This translates into CASSYSVLTPWEQYF.

The chain joins TRBV25-1 to TRBJ1-4, with 7 bases matching TRBD1. The CDR3 runs to 15 residues. The junction had 7 bases not matched to a gene; V was cut back by 1 base and J by 8 bases. Germline CDR1 is MGHDK and CDR2 is SYGVNS. Here the CDR3 reads CASSEFDRAGEKLFF. The CDR3 DNA sequence: TGTGCCAGCAGTGAATTCGACAGGGCAGGGGAAAAACTGTTTTTT.

The CDR3 loop is CASSGARQAPYGYTF. CDR3 nucleotide sequence: TGTGCCAGCAGTGGAGCCCGACAGGCCCCATATGGCTACACCTTC. The chain joins TRBV6-1 to TRBJ1-2; a weak D match, TRBD1 (6 bases). The germline CDR1 and CDR2 sequences are MNHNS and SASEGT. The CDR3 sequence is 15 residues long. The V end was cut by 4 bases, the J end by 5 bases, with 17 bases between.

The rearrangement joins TRBV25-1 to TRBJ1-6; D is perhaps TRBD1 (5 bases). The CDR3 is 11 residues long. V was pared by 6 bases and J by 10 bases, with 7 bases between. CDR1 is MGHDK and CDR2 is SYGVNS in the germline V gene. CDR3 sequence (DNA): TGTGCCAGCAGCCAGGGATCACCCCTCCACTTT. It translates to CASSQGSPLHF.

The rearrangement links TRBV7-9 to TRBJ2-7, with 9 bases that match TRBD1. J gave up 5 bases and V 2 bases, and 7 bases lay outside the gene matches. Germline CDR1 and CDR2: SEHNR and FQNEAQ (reference sequence). This CDR3 has 15 residues. CDR3 DNA: TGTGCCAGCAGCTTATTACAGGGGGCTAATAACGAGCAGTACTTC. Its translation is CASSLLQGANNEQYF.

The V call is TRBV9, the J call TRBJ1-2, with no clear D. This CDR3 contains 14 residues. Trimming left V 3 bases short and J 3 bases short, with 12 bases between. CDR1 SGDLS and CDR2 YYNGEE come from the germline V gene. The CDR3 region is CASSGSSSYYGYTF. In DNA, the CDR3 is TGTGCCAGCAGCGGTAGTAGTAGCTACTATGGCTACACCTTC.

This rearrangement joins TRBV29-1 to TRBJ1-2; D is unresolved. Germline V gives CDR1 SQVTM, CDR2 ANQGSEA. The germline V and J ends were trimmed by 0 bases and 7 bases, with 15 bases remaining between them. The CDR3 runs 14 residues. CDR3 in DNA: TGCAGCGTTGAAGATCGGGAAGGCTTTGGTGGCTACACCTTC. Its translation: CSVEDREGFGGYTF.

J is TRBJ2-1 and V is TRBV7-3; 7 bases map to TRBD2. V trimming: 5 bases; J trimming: 0 bases; junction bases outside the gene matches: 4. CDR1 SGHTA and CDR2 FQGTGA come from the germline V gene. The CDR3 extends over 15 amino acids. The CDR3 coding sequence is TGTGCCAGCAGCGCTAGCGGAAGCTCCTACAATGAGCAGTTCTTC. Its translation is CASSASGSSYNEQFF.

The rearrangement joins TRBV9 to TRBJ1-1, with no clear D. Germline V gene sequence: CDR1 SGDLS, CDR2 YYNGEE. The CDR3 extends over 14 amino acids. The V gene lost 0 bases and the J gene lost 1 base, with 7 bases spanning the gap. The CDR3 spells CASSVVSPNTEAFF. For the CDR3, the DNA is TGTGCCAGCAGCGTAGTTTCTCCGAACACTGAAGCTTTCTTT. Variable domain in full (rest from reference TRBV9 and TRBJ1-1): DSGVTQTPKHLITATGQRVTLRCSPRSGDLSVYWYQQSLDQGLQFLIQYYNGEERAKGNILERFSAQQFPDLHSELNLSSLELGDSALYFCASSVVSPNTEAFFGQGTRLTVV.

This chain joins TRBV27 and TRBJ2-7; 7 bases fit TRBD2. Trimming at V came to 9 bases and at J to 3 bases, leaving 2 bases not matched to a gene. This CDR3 has 11 amino acids. CDR1 MNHEY and CDR2 SMNVEV come from the germline V gene (reference sequence). CDR3 protein: CASQRGYEQYF. The CDR3 DNA follows: TGTGCCAGTCAGCGGGGCTACGAGCAGTACTTC.

This chain uses TRBV7-3 with TRBJ1-2; D perhaps matches TRBD1 (5 bases). V lost 5 bases, J lost 7 bases, and 20 bases lay in between. Germline CDR1 and CDR2: SGHTA and FQGTGA. This CDR3 region has 15 residues. This chain's CDR3 is CASSASPGLGGGYTF. The CDR3, as DNA: TGTGCCAGCAGCGCCTCTCCGGGACTGGGTGGTGGCTACACCTTC.

The chain links TRBV7-8 to TRBJ1-4; D not resolved. Trimming pared 2 bases from V and 3 bases from J, leaving 4 bases between. The CDR3 totals 13 residues. Germline V lookup: CDR1 SGHVS, CDR2 FQNEAQ. The CDR3 spells CASSLIANEKLFF. CDR3 DNA sequence: TGTGCCAGCAGCTTAATCGCTAATGAAAAACTGTTTTTT.